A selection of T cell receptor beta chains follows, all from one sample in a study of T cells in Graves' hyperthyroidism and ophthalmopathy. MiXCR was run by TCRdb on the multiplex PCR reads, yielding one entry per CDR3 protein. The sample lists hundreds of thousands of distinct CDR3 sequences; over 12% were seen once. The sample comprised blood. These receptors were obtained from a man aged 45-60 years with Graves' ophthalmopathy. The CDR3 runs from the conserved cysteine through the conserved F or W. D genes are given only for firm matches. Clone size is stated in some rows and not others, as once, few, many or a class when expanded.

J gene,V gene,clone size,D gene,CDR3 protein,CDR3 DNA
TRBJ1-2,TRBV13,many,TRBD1,CATTRTGTEYGYTF,TGTGCCACAACCCGTACCGGGACAGAGTATGGCTACACCTTC
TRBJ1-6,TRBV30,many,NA,CAWSVSQLHNSPLHF,TGTGCCTGGAGTGTCTCCCAGCTCCATAATTCACCCCTCCACTTT
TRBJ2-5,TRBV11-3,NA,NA,CASSPPPAAPQETQYF,TGTGCCAGCAGCCCCCCCCCGGCCGCGCCCCAAGAGACCCAGTACTTC
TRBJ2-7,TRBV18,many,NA,CASSRDLTHEQYF,TGTGCCAGCTCACGAGACCTGACCCACGAGCAGTACTTC
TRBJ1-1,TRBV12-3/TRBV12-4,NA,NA,CASSFGGGLPEAFF,TGTGCCAGCAGTTTTGGGGGCGGATTACCTGAAGCTTTCTTT
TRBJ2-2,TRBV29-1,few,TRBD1,CSAGQGAAGELFF,TGCAGCGCCGGACAGGGGGCCGCCGGGGAGCTGTTTTTT
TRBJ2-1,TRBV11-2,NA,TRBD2,CASSLAAPSGTYYNEQFF,TGTGCCAGCAGCTTAGCCGCCCCGAGCGGGACTTACTACAATGAGCAGTTCTTC
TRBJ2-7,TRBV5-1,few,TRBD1,CASRPPGQGRPEQYF,TGCGCCAGCAGACCTCCGGGACAGGGGCGCCCCGAGCAGTACTTC
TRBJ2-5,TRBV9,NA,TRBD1,CASSVGTGAKTQYF,TGTGCCAGCAGCGTCGGGACAGGGGCAAAGACCCAGTACTTC
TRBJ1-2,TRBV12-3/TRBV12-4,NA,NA,CASSPPWTANYGYTF,TGTGCCAGCAGTCCCCCTTGGACAGCTAACTATGGCTACACCTTC
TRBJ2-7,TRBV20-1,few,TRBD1,CSALWDRAYEQYF,TGCAGTGCTCTCTGGGACAGGGCCTACGAGCAGTACTTC
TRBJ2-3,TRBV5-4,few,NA,CASSSVSPDTQYF,TGTGCCTCCAGTAGCGTTTCACCAGATACGCAGTATTTT
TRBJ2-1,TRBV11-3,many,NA,CASSLEGRTYNEQFF,TGTGCCAGCAGCTTAGAAGGGAGGACCTACAATGAGCAGTTCTTC
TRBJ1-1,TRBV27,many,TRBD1,CASSFFGTENTEAFF,TGTGCCAGCAGTTTTTTTGGGACAGAGAACACTGAAGCTTTCTTT
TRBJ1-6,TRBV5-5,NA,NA,CASSRGTDYGIPLHF,TGTGCCAGCAGCCGGGGGACTGACTACGGGATACCCCTCCACTTT
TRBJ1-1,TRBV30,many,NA,CAWEVAGMNTEAFF,TGTGCCTGGGAGGTTGCAGGGATGAACACTGAAGCTTTCTTT